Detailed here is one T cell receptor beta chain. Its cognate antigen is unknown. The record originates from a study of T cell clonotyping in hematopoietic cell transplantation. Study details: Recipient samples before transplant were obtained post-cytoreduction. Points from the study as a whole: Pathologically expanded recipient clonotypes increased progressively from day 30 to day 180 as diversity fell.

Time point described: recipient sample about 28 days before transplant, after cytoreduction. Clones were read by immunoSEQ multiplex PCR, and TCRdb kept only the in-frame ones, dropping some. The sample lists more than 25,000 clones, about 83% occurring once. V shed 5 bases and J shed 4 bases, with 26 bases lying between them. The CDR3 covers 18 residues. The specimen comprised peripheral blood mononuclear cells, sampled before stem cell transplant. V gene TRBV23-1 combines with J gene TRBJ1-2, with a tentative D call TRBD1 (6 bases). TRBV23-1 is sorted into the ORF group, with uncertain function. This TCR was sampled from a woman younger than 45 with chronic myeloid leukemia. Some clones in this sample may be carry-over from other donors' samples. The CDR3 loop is CASSSDRAQGHYVYGYTF. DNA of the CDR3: TGCGCCAGCAGTTCGGACCGGGCCCAGGGACATTATGTCTATGGCTACACCTTC.